The clone carrying this TCR beta chain was counted at least ten times. Its specificity is not known. TCRbeta library preparation incorporated unique molecular identifiers. TCRdb passed the PCR reads through MiXCR, listing each CDR3 protein once. Of approximately 82,000 distinct CDR3 sequences detected, 15% to 18% appear once; the ten largest clones hold 20%. CDR3 size: 11 residues. Trimming left V 9 bases short and J 9 bases short, with 12 bases between. The record originates from a study of T-cell reconstitution after alpha-beta-depleted transplantation in children. Study results and caveats: Approximately two months post-transplant, alpha-beta T cells reportedly originated from several hundred expanded graft clones. T-cell numbers and diversity one year post-transplant derived largely from freshly generated T cells.

The sample was PBMCs, mostly from graft donor cells, taken 180 days after TCRalphabeta/CD19-depleted stem cell transplant. This receptor was identified in a male patient between 2 and 15 years old who had a stem cell transplant for acute lymphoblastic leukemia, so the T cells may come from the graft donor. This rearrangement joins TRBV12-3 or TRBV12-4 to TRBJ2-1; a possible D gene is TRBD1 (6 bases). The CDR3 sequence is CASSTGIEQFF. The CDR3, as DNA: TGTGCCAGTTCGACAGGTATTGAGCAGTTCTTC.